One and the same sample provided the 23 T cell receptor beta chains below, sequenced in a study of cytomegalovirus exposure and HLA in healthy donors (dated by TCRdb to about 2017). The method was the immunoSEQ multiplex PCR assay. A mixture of 60 forward primers for TCR Vbeta segments and 13 reverse primers for TCR Jbeta segments was used in the multiplex PCR. The clones in this table, taken by TCRdb from immuneACCESS, are in-frame only. Not every clone is retained; where verified, under half of the shortfall comes from an unresolved V gene, and the cause of the rest is unknown. This sample lists about 170,000 clones; 62% were detected once. The ten largest make up 2.5% to 3% of the sample. Material for sequencing was PBMCs. These receptors all stem from a middle-aged man in good health and CMV-seronegative.

This clone was counted between two and nine times. This chain uses TRBV15 with TRBJ1-5; no clear D. Germline V gene sequence: CDR1 LNHNV, CDR2 YYDKDF (reference sequence). The CDR3 runs to 15 residues. Trimming removed 0 bases at V and 10 bases at J, with 16 bases between. The CDR3 DNA follows: TGTGCCACCAGCAGAGATGGGCAGTTAAATTATCCCCAGCATTTT. Its protein product is CATSRDGQLNYPQHF.

V usage is TRBV19 and J usage is TRBJ1-2; 7 nucleotides match TRBD1. This CDR3 is 15 amino acids long. Per germline, CDR1 LNHDA and CDR2 SQIVND (reference sequence). After removal of 4 bases from V and 4 bases from J, the junction contained 9 bases not matched to a gene. The CDR3 sequence: CASSKGTETRYGYTF. The CDR3 DNA follows: TGTGCCAGTAGTAAGGGGACAGAAACGCGCTATGGCTACACCTTC.

This clone was observed a handful of times. V usage is TRBV6-5 and J usage is TRBJ2-7, with 10 nucleotides matching TRBD1. V trimming: 6 bases; J trimming: 1 base; junction bases outside the gene matches: 6. This CDR3 has 15 residues. Germline V CDR1 and CDR2: MNHEY, SVGAGI. Here the CDR3 DNA reads TGTGCCAGCAGACCCGGGACAGGGGAATCCTACGAGCAGTACTTC. It encodes CASRPGTGESYEQYF.

The chain links TRBV25-1 to TRBJ2-7, with 9 bases that match TRBD1. V gave up 3 bases and J gave up 2 bases; unmatched junction bases: 5. CDR1 MGHDK and CDR2 SYGVNS come from the germline V gene. The CDR3 has 15 amino acids. CDR3 amino acids: CASSDATGGTYEQYF. The CDR3 DNA reads TGTGCCAGCAGTGATGCGACAGGGGGGACCTACGAGCAGTACTTC.

The chain is built from TRBV5-1 and TRBJ2-3; 13 nucleotides agree with TRBD2. After removal of 6 bases from V and 4 bases from J, the junction contained 5 bases not matched to a gene. This CDR3 is 15 amino acids long. Germline values: CDR1 SGHRS, CDR2 YFSETQ. The CDR3 region is CASTTSGGAADTQYF. The CDR3 DNA follows: TGCGCCAGCACAACTAGCGGGGGGGCGGCAGATACGCAGTATTTT. Combining the CDR3 with reference TRBV5-1 and TRBJ2-3 gives the whole variable domain KAGVTQTPRYLIKTRGQQVTLSCSPISGHRSVSWYQQTPGQGLQFLFEYFSETQRNKGNFPGRFSGRQFSNSRSEMNVSTLELGDSALYLCASTTSGGAADTQYFGPGTRLTVL.

This clone was observed a few times. This chain joins TRBV7-9 and TRBJ1-2; D unclear. The germline CDR1 and CDR2 sequences are SEHNR and FQNEAQ (reference sequence). Trimming took off 2 bases at V and 8 bases at J, with 12 bases between the two ends. There are 13 residues in the CDR3. The chain's CDR3 is CASSLNSGQGYTF. DNA for the CDR3: TGTGCCAGCAGCTTAAACAGTGGGCAGGGCTACACCTTC. The whole variable domain, filled in from reference TRBV7-9 and TRBJ1-2, reads DTGVSQNPRHKITKRGQNVTFRCDPISEHNRLYWYRQTLGQGPEFLTYFQNEAQLEKSRLLSDRFSAERPKGSFSTLEIQRTEQGDSAMYLCASSLNSGQGYTFGSGTRLTVV.

The rearrangement joins TRBV5-1 to TRBJ2-7; a possible D gene is TRBD1 (5 bases). From germline, CDR1 is SGHRS and CDR2 YFSETQ. The CDR3 has 16 amino acids. V shed 1 base and J shed 3 bases, with 17 bases lying between them. CDR3 coding DNA: TGCGCCAGCAGCTTGTTCTCAAGGGGTCCAATCTACGAGCAGTACTTC. Protein: CASSLFSRGPIYEQYF. Filled out from reference TRBV5-1 and TRBJ2-7, the complete variable domain reads KAGVTQTPRYLIKTRGQQVTLSCSPISGHRSVSWYQQTPGQGLQFLFEYFSETQRNKGNFPGRFSGRQFSNSRSEMNVSTLELGDSALYLCASSLFSRGPIYEQYFGPGTRLTVT.

The chain is built from TRBV7-2 and TRBJ2-7, with D perhaps matching TRBD2 (5 bases). The germline V gene has CDR1 SGHTA and CDR2 FQGNSA. The CDR3 runs 14 residues. V shed 0 bases and J shed 0 bases, with 6 bases lying between them. CDR3 coding DNA: TGTGCCAGCAGCTTAGCAGCGGACTCCTACGAGCAGTACTTC. Its protein product is CASSLAADSYEQYF.

This chain uses TRBV7-2 with TRBJ2-5; TRBD2 agrees at 9 bases. V trimming: 5 bases; J trimming: 5 bases; junction bases outside the gene matches: 6. This CDR3 contains 14 residues. Germline lookup yields CDR1 SGHTA and CDR2 FQGNSA. The CDR3 DNA follows: TGTGCCAGCAGCAGGGGACTAGCAGGGGAGACCCAGTACTTC. Translating gives CASSRGLAGETQYF. Drawing the rest from reference TRBV7-2 and TRBJ2-5, the complete variable domain is GAGVSQSPSNKVTEKGKDVELRCDPISGHTALYWYRQSLGQGLEFLIYFQGNSAPDKSGLPSDRFSAERTGGSVSTLTIQRTQQEDSAVYLCASSRGLAGETQYFGPGTRLLVL.

This rearrangement joins TRBV29-1 to TRBJ1-1; D possibly corresponds to TRBD1 (5 bases). Germline CDR1 and CDR2: SQVTM and ANQGSEA. This CDR3 spans 14 amino acids. V was trimmed by 4 bases and J by 5 bases, leaving 17 bases between them. Written as DNA, the CDR3 is TGCAGCGTTGGCTCGGGTAGGGAGGGGACTGAAGCTTTCTTT. It yields the protein CSVGSGREGTEAFF.

J is TRBJ2-7 and V is TRBV6-5; D may be TRBD2 (7 bases). The V gene lost 2 bases and the J gene lost 4 bases, with 12 bases spanning the gap. The CDR3 is 14 amino acids. Germline V CDR1 and CDR2: MNHEY, SVGAGI. The CDR3 loop reads CASSYGGGAYEQYF. CDR3 sequence (DNA): TGTGCCAGCAGTTACGGCGGGGGCGCTTACGAGCAGTACTTC.

The chain carries TRBV7-2 and TRBJ1-5; no clear D gene. Looked up from germline, CDR1 is SGHTA and CDR2 is FQGNSA. V was clipped by 1 base and J by 3 bases, with 4 bases between them. The CDR3 totals 13 residues. In DNA form, the CDR3 reads TGTGCCAGCAGCTTAGTCAACAATCAGCCCCAGCATTTT. Its translation: CASSLVNNQPQHF.

This clone was detected only a few times. The chain is built from TRBV2 and TRBJ1-4; TRBD1 matches 7 bases. CDR1 and CDR2 (germline): SNHLY, FYNNEI. Germline trimming cut 6 bases from V and 3 bases from J; bases unmatched to any gene: 7. The CDR3 is 15 residues long. The CDR3 spells CASRVQGLSNEKLFF. Here the CDR3 DNA reads TGTGCCAGCAGGGTACAGGGGCTTTCTAATGAAAAACTGTTTTTT.

The V gene is TRBV19, the J gene TRBJ1-5; D uncertain. Germline lookup yields CDR1 LNHDA and CDR2 SQIVND (reference sequence). V gave up 1 base and J gave up 6 bases, with 10 bases separating them. The CDR3 sequence is 14 residues long. The CDR3: CASSIAGGGQPQHF. CDR3 nucleotides: TGTGCCAGTAGTATAGCTGGAGGAGGTCAGCCCCAGCATTTT.

This chain joins TRBV29-1 and TRBJ1-2, with D possibly TRBD1 on 5 matching bases. This CDR3 has 12 amino acids. Trimming removed 3 bases at V and 2 bases at J, with 7 bases between. CDR1 is SQVTM, CDR2 ANQGSEA, per germline. The CDR3 is CSVDPGNYGYTF. CDR3 DNA: TGCAGCGTTGATCCAGGGAACTATGGCTACACCTTC.

The rearrangement links TRBV19 to TRBJ2-5; weak D call: TRBD1 (6 bases). The V end was cut by 4 bases, the J end by 2 bases, with 11 bases between. Germline V gene data show CDR1 as LNHDA and CDR2 as SQIVND (reference sequence). This CDR3 region has 14 residues. As DNA, the CDR3 is TGTGCCAGTAGTACTCCAGGGGCACAAGAGACCCAGTACTTC. Translated: CASSTPGAQETQYF.

A remark on this clone: At one boundary the junction diverges from the germline segment, which might be a read error. The CDR3 bases are TGTGCCAGTAGCCTTCCCGGGACTAGCGGGACAAAATTGGACTTC. It translates to CASSLPGTSGTKLDF. This chain joins TRBV19 and TRBJ2-7, with 13 bases aligning to TRBD2. Germline loops: CDR1 LNHDA, CDR2 SQIVND (reference sequence). The CDR3 is 15 residues long.

The rearrangement links TRBV5-5 to TRBJ2-6; a possible D gene is TRBD1 (5 bases). CDR3 size: 14 residues. With 3 bases removed from V and 4 bases from J, the gap between germline ends came to 8 bases. Germline V lookup: CDR1 SGHKS, CDR2 YYEKEE (reference sequence). The CDR3 DNA sequence: TGTGCCAGCAGCTCAGGGTCAGGGGCCAACGTCCTGACTTTC. Translated, it gives CASSSGSGANVLTF.

V usage is TRBV5-1 and J usage is TRBJ2-7, with D hard to call. Trimming cost V 4 bases and J 3 bases, with 11 bases left between them. This CDR3 has 13 amino acids. The germline V gene encodes CDR1 SGHRS and CDR2 YFSETQ. CDR3 sequence reads: CASSLEVVYEQYF. The DNA of the CDR3 is TGCGCCAGCAGCCTTGAGGTAGTCTACGAGCAGTACTTC.

This clone appeared a few times. The chain uses TRBV6-6 and TRBJ1-1; 9 bases fit TRBD1. The germline CDR1 and CDR2 sequences are MNHNY and SVGAGI (reference sequence). The V and J ends lost 2 bases and 5 bases, in that order; junction bases with no gene match: 9. The length of the CDR3 is 16 residues. The CDR3 DNA reads TGTGCCAGCAGTTACCCGCGTCACAGGGGGCAAACTGAAGCTTTCTTT. Translation gives CASSYPRHRGQTEAFF.

J is TRBJ2-5 and V is TRBV4-2; TRBD2 matches 15 bases. The V segment lost 4 bases and the J segment 5 bases; nucleotides outside the gene matches: 5. The CDR3 is 16 amino acids. CDR1 and CDR2 from the germline V gene are LGHNA and YNFKEQ. The CDR3, as DNA: TGTGCCAGCAGCCGGACTAGCGGGAGGGGGCGGGAGACCCAGTACTTC. This codes for CASSRTSGRGRETQYF.

The chain is built from TRBV21-1 and TRBJ2-2; TRBD2, the table's D call, lacks a check against the DNA. TRBV21-1 is noted as a pseudogene. This CDR3 is built from 17 residues. The CDR3 is CASSKAREGANTGELFF. CDR3 coding DNA: TGTGCCAGCAGCAAAGCGCGGGAGGGGGCAAACACCGGGGAGCTGTTTTTT.

The chain employs TRBV13 and TRBJ1-1; 9 bases fit TRBD1. From germline, CDR1 is PRHDT and CDR2 FYEKMQ (reference sequence). CDR3 length equals 18 residues. The trim removed 2 bases at V and 0 bases at J, leaving 10 bases unmatched. Here the CDR3 reads CASSLSDRGPTLNTEAFF. The CDR3 nucleotides read TGTGCCAGCAGCTTATCGGACAGGGGCCCGACTCTGAACACTGAAGCTTTCTTT.